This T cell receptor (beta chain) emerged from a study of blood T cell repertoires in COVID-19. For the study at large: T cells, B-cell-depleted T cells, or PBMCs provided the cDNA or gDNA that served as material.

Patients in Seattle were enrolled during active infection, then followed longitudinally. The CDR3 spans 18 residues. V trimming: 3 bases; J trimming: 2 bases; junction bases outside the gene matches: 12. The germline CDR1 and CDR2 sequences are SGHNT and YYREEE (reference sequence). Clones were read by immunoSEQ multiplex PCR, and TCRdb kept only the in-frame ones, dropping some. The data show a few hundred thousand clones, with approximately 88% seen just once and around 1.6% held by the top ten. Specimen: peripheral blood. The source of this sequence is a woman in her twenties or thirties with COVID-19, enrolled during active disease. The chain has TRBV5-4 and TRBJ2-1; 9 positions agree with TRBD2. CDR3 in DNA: TGTGCCAGCAGCTCCGCCGGTGGTCAGCGGGGGGCCTACAATGAGCAGTTCTTC. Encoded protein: CASSSAGGQRGAYNEQFF.